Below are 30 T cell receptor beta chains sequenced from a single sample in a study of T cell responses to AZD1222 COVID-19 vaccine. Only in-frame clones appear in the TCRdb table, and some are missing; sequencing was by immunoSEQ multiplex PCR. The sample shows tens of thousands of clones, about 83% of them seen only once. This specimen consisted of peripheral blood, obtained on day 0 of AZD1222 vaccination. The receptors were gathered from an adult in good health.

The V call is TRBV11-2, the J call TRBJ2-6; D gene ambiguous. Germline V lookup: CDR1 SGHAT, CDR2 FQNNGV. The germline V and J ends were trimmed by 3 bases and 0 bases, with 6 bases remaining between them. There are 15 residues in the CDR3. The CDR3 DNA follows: TGTGCCAGCAGCTTCGTCCTCTCTGGGGCCAACGTCCTGACTTTC. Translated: CASSFVLSGANVLTF.

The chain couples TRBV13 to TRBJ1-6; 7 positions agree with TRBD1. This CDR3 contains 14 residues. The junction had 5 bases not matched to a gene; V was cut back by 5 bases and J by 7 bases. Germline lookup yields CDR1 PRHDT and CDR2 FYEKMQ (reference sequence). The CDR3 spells CASSLQGQNSPLHF. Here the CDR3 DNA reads TGTGCCAGCAGCCTACAGGGGCAAAATTCACCCCTCCACTTT.

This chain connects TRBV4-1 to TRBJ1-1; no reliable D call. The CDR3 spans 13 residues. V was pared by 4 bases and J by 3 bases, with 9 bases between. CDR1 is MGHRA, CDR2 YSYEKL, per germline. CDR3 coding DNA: TGCGCCAGCAGCCGAAGCGGATACACTGAAGCTTTCTTT. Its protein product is CASSRSGYTEAFF.

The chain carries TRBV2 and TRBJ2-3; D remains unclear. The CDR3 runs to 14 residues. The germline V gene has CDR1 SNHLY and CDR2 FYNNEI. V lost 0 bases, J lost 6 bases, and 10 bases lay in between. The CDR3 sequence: CASSEAHHPDTQYF. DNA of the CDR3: TGTGCCAGCAGTGAAGCGCACCATCCCGATACGCAGTATTTT.

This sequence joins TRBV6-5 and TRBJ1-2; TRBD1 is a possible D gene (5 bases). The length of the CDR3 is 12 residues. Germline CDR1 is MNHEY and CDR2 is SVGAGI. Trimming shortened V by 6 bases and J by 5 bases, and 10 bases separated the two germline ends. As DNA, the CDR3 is TGTGCCAGCAGGTCCCGGGGGTATGGCTACACCTTC. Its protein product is CASRSRGYGYTF.

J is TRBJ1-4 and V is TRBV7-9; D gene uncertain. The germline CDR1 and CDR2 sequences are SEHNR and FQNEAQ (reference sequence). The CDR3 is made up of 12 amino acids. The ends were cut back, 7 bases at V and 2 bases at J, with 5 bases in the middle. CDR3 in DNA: TGTGCCAGCATGGCTACTAATGAAAAACTGTTTTTT. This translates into CASMATNEKLFF.

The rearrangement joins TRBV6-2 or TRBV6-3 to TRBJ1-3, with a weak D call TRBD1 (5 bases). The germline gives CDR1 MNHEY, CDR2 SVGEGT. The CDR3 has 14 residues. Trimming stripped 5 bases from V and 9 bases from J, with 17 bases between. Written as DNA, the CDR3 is TGTGCCAGCAGTAATTCAGCACTTGGGGGCACCATATATTTT. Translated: CASSNSALGGTIYF.

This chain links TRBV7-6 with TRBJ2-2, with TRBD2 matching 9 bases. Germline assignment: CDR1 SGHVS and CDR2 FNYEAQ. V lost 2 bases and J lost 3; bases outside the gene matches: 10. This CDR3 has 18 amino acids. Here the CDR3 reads CASSLLAGGPGDTGELFF. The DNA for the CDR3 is TGTGCCAGCAGCTTATTGGCGGGAGGGCCAGGCGACACCGGGGAGCTGTTTTTT.

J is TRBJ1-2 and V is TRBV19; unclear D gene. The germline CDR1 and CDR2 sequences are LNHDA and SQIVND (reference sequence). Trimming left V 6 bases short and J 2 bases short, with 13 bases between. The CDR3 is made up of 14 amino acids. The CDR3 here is CASSLIDRNYGYTF. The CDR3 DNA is TGTGCCAGTAGCCTGATCGATAGGAACTATGGCTACACCTTC.

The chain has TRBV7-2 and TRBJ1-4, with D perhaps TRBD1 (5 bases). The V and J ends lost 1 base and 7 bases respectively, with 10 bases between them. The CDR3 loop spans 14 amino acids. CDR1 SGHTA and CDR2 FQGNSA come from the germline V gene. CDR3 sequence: CASSLGVGVEKLFF. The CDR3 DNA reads TGTGCCAGCAGCTTAGGGGTAGGGGTTGAAAAACTGTTTTTT.

CDR3 amino acids: CASNLGHNSNQPQHF. The CDR3 DNA reads TGTGCCAGCAACCTAGGACATAATAGCAATCAGCCCCAGCATTTT. The chain is built from TRBV6-5 and TRBJ1-5, with D possibly matching TRBD1 (5 bases). V was cut by 7 bases and J by 0 bases, with 13 bases left in between. The CDR3 runs to 15 residues. Germline V gene data show CDR1 as MNHEY and CDR2 as SVGAGI.

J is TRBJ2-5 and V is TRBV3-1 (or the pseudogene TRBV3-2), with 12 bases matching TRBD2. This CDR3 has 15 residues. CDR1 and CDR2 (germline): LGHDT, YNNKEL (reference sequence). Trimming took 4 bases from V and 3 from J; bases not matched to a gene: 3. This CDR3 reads CASSPSGRAKETQYF. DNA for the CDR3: TGTGCCAGCAGCCCTAGCGGGAGGGCCAAAGAGACCCAGTACTTC.

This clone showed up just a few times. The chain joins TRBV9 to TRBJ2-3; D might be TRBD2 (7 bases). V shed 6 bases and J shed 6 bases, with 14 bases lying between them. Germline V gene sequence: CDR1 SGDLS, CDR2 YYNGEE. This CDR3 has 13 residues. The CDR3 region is CASKNGGLDTQYF. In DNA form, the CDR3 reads TGTGCCAGCAAGAACGGGGGGCTGGATACGCAGTATTTT.

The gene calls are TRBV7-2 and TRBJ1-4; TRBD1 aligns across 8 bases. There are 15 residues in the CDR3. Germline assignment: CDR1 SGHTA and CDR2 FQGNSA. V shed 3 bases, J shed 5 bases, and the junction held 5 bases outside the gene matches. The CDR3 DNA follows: TGTGCCAGCAGCTTCGACAGGGGCAAAAATGAAAAACTGTTTTTT. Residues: CASSFDRGKNEKLFF.

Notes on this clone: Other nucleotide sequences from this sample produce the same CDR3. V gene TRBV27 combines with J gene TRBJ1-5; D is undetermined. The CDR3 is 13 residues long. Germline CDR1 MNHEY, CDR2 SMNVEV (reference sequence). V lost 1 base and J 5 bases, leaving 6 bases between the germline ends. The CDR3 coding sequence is TGTGCCAGCAGTTTATTGGGAGATCAGCCCCAGCATTTT. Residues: CASSLLGDQPQHF.

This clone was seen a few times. CDR3 nucleotides: TGTGCCAGCAGCCACGGACAGGATGGGGCAGCTTTCTTT. Translating it yields CASSHGQDGAAFF. J is TRBJ1-1 and V is TRBV9; TRBD1 matches 7 bases. V shed 4 bases and J 10 bases; nucleotides not matched to a gene: 10. This CDR3 region has 13 residues. Germline V gene sequence: CDR1 SGDLS, CDR2 YYNGEE.

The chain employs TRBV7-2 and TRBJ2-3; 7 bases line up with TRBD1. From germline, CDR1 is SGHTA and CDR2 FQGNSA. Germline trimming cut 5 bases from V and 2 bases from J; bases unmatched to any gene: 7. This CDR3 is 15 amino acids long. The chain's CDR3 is CASSIGGHFTDTQYF. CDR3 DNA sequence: TGTGCCAGCAGCATAGGGGGCCATTTCACAGATACGCAGTATTTT.

The CDR3 here is CAISSQGGNTEAFF. In DNA, the CDR3 is TGTGCCATCAGTAGTCAGGGGGGAAACACTGAAGCTTTCTTT. V and J are TRBV10-3 and TRBJ1-1; TRBD1 matches 7 bases. Germline CDR1 ENHRY, CDR2 SYGVKD. V lost 5 bases, J lost 2 bases, and 5 bases stayed unmatched. CDR3 length: 14 residues.

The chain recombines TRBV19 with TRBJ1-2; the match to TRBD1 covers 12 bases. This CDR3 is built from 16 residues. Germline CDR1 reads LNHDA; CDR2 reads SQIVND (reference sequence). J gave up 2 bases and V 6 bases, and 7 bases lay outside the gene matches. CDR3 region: CASRLGQGAENYGYTF. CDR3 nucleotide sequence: TGTGCCAGTAGACTGGGACAGGGGGCGGAGAACTATGGCTACACCTTC.

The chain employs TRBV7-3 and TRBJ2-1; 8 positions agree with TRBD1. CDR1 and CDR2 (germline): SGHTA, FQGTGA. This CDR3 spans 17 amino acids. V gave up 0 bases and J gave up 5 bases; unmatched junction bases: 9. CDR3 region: CASSLTGTRTGNNEQFF. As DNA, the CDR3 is TGTGCCAGCAGCTTAACGGGTACGCGGACAGGGAACAATGAGCAGTTCTTC.

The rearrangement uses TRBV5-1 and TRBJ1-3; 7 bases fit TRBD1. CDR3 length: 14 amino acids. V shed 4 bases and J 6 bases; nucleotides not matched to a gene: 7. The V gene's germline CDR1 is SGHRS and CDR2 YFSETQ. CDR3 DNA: TGCGCCAGCAGCCTCTGGACAGGCGTAAACACCATATATTTT. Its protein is CASSLWTGVNTIYF.

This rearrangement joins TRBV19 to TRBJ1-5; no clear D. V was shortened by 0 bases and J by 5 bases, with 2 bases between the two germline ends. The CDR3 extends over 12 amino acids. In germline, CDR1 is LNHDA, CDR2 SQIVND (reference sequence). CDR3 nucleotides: TGTGCCAGTAGTATAGACCATCAGCCCCAGCATTTT. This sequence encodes CASSIDHQPQHF.

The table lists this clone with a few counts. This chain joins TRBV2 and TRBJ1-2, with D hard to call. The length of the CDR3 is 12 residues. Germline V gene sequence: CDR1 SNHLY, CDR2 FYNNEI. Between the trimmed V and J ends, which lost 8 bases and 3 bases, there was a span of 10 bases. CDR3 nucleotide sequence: TGTGCCAGCGTGTTTCAGGACTATGGCTACACCTTC. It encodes CASVFQDYGYTF.

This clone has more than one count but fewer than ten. The CDR3 nucleotides are TGTGCCACCAGCAGGGGCGGGCAGCCCACAGATACGCAGTATTTT. It is translated as CATSRGGQPTDTQYF. The chain carries TRBV15 and TRBJ2-3, with a possible D match to TRBD2 (5 bases). V gave up 3 bases and J gave up 2 bases, with 12 bases separating them. Germline CDR1 LNHNV, CDR2 YYDKDF (reference sequence). This CDR3 spans 15 amino acids.

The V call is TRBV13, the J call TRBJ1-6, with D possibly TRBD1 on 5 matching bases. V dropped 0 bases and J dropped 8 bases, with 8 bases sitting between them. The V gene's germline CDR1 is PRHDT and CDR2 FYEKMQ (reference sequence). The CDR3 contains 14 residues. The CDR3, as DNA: TGTGCCAGCAGCTTAGGGGGGACTTATTCACCCCTCCACTTT. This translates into CASSLGGTYSPLHF.

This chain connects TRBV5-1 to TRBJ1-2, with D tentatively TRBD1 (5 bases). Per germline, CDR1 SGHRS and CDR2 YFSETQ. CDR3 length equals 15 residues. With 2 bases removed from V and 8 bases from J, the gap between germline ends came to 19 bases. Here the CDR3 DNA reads TGCGCCAGCAGCTTAACGAGGGGAGGACTCGACGGCTACACCTTC. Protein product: CASSLTRGGLDGYTF.

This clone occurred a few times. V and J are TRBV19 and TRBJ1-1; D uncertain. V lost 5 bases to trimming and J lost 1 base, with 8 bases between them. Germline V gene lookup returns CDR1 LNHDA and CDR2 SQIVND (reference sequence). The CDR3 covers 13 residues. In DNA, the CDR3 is TGTGCCAGTAGTCGCAGCGCGAACACTGAAGCTTTCTTT. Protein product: CASSRSANTEAFF. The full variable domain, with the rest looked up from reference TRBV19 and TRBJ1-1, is DGGITQSPKYLFRKEGQNVTLSCEQNLNHDAMYWYRQDPGQGLRLIYYSQIVNDFQKGDIAEGYSVSREKKESFPLTVTSAQKNPTAFYLCASSRSANTEAFFGQGTRLTVV.

CDR3: CATSAGDEQFF. Written as DNA, the CDR3 is TGTGCCACCAGTGCCGGGGATGAGCAGTTCTTC. The chain has TRBV24-1 and TRBJ2-1, with a tentative D call TRBD2 (5 bases). The CDR3 is 11 amino acids. V lost 5 bases to trimming and J lost 8 bases, with 6 bases between them. Germline CDR1 KGHDR, CDR2 SFDVKD.

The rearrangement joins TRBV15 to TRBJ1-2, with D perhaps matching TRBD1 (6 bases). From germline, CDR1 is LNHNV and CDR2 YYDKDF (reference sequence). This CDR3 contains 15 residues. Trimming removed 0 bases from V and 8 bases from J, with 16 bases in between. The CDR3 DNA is TGTGCCACCAGCAGAGATCGACGACAGGTGGACGGCTACACCTTC. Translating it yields CATSRDRRQVDGYTF.

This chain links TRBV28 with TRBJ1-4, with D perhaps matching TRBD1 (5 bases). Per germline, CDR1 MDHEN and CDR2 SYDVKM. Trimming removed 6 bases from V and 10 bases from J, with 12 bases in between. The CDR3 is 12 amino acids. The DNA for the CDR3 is TGTGCCAGCAGAGAGGGGCAGGGAAAACTGTTTTTT. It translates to CASREGQGKLFF. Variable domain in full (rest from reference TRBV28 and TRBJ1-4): DVKVTQSSRYLVKRTGEKVFLECVQDMDHENMFWYRQDPGLGLRLIYFSYDVKMKEKGDIPEGYSVSREKKERFSLILESASTNQTSMYLCASREGQGKLFFGSGTQLSVL.